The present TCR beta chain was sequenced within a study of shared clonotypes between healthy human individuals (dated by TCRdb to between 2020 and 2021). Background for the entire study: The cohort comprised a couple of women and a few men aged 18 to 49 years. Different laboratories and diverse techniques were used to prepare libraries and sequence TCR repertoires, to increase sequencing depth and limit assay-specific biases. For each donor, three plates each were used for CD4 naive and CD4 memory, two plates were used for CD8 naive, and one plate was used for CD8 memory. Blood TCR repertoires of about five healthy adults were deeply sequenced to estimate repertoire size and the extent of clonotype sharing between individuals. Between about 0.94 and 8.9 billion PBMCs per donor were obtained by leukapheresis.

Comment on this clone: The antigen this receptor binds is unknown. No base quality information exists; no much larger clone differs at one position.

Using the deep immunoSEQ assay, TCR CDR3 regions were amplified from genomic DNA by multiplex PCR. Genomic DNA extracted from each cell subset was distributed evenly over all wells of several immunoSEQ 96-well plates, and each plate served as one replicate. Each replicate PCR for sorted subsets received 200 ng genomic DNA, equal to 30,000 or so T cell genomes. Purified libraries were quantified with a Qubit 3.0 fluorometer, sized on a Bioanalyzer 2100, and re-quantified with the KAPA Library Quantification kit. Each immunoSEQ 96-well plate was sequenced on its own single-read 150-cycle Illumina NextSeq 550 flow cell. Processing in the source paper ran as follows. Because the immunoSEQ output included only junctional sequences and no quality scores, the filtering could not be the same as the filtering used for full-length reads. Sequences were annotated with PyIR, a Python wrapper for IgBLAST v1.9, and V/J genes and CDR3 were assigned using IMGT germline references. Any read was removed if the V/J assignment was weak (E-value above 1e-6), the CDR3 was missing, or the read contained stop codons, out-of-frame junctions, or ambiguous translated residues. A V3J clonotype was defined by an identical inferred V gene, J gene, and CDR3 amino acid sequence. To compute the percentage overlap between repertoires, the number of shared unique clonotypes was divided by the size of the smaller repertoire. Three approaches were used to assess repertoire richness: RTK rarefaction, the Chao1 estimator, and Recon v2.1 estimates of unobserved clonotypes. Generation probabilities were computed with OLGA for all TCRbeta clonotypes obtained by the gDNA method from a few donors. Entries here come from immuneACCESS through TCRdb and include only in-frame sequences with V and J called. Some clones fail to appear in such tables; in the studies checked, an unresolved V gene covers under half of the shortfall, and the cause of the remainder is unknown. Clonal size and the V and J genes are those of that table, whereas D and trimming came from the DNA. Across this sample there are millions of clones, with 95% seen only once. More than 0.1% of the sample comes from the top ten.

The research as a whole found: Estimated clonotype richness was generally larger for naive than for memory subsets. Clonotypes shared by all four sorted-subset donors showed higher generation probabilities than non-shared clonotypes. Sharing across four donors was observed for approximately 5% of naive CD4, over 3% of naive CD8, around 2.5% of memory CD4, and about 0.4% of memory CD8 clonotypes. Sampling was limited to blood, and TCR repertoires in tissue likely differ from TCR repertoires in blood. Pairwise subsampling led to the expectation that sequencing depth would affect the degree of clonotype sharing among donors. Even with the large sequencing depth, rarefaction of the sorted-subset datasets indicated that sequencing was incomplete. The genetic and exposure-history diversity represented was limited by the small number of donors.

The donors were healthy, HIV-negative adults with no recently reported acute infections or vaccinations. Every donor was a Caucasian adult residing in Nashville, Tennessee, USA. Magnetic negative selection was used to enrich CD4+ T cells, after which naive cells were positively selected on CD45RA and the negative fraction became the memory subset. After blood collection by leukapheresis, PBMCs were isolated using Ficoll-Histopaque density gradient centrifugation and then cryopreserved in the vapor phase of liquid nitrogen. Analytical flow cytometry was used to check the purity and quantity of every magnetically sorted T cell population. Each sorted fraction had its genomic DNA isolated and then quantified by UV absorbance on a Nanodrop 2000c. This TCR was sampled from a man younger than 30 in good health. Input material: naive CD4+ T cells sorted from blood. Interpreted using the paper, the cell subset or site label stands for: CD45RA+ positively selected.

The CDR3 reads as follows: CAISVDRGLPEAFF. The DNA sequence is given as TGTGCCATCAGCGTGGACAGGGGGCTACCTGAAGCTTTCTTT. The V gene is TRBV10-3 and the J gene is TRBJ1-1; 11 nucleotides in the junction match TRBD1. CDR1 and CDR2, per the germline V gene, are ENHRY and SYGVKD. Trimming accounts for 6 bases at V and 6 bases at J, while the number of junction bases matched to no gene is 6. The CDR3, cysteine through phenylalanine, is 14 amino acids long. The kept DNA is CDR3 alone, 42 bases in frame from the first base.